Below, 9 T cell receptor beta chains from the same sample are listed, as sequenced in a study of brain metastases from non-small cell lung cancer. The repertoire was sequenced with immunoSEQ multiplex PCR; TCRdb's copy has only in-frame clones and lacks some. The sample lists roughly 3,200 clones, about 95% seen once, with approximately 2% in the top ten. Sequenced input: tumor-adjacent normal tissue. Receptors were obtained from a donor aged 40 or older with non-small cell lung cancer.

The chain employs TRBV6-6 and TRBJ2-5; 8 bases align to TRBD1. Germline V gives CDR1 MNHNY, CDR2 SVGAGI (reference sequence). This CDR3 contains 15 residues. J lost 7 bases, V lost 0 bases, and 7 bases had no gene match. CDR3 in DNA: TGTGCCAGCAGTTACTCTGGACAGGGCTGGGGGACCCAGTACTTC. Its translation is CASSYSGQGWGTQYF.

The chain links TRBV19 to TRBJ1-4; D remains unclear. CDR1 is LNHDA, CDR2 SQIVND, per germline (reference sequence). CDR3 size: 15 residues. V was cut by 3 bases and J by 0 bases, with 8 bases left in between. The CDR3 DNA sequence: TGTGCCAGTAGTATGATCAGGCCAACTAATGAAAAACTGTTTTTT. It encodes CASSMIRPTNEKLFF. Based on the CDR3 plus reference TRBV19 and TRBJ1-4, the full variable domain is DGGITQSPKYLFRKEGQNVTLSCEQNLNHDAMYWYRQDPGQGLRLIYYSQIVNDFQKGDIAEGYSVSREKKESFPLTVTSAQKNPTAFYLCASSMIRPTNEKLFFGSGTQLSVL.

The chain uses TRBV2 and TRBJ2-7; D call uncertain. CDR1 is SNHLY and CDR2 is FYNNEI in the germline V gene. The V end was cut by 4 bases, the J end by 0 bases, with 1 base between. This CDR3 spans 11 amino acids. The CDR3 coding sequence is TGTGCCAGCAGTGTCTCCTACGAGCAGTACTTC. Protein: CASSVSYEQYF.

The J gene is TRBJ2-2, the V gene TRBV30; 7 bases map to TRBD1. Germline V gives CDR1 GTSNPN, CDR2 SVGIG (reference sequence). V dropped 6 bases and J dropped 3; count of bases not matched to a gene: 10. The CDR3 is made up of 15 amino acids. The DNA for the CDR3 is TGTGCCTGCCGACAGGGAACCCGGTACACCGGGGAGCTGTTTTTT. It codes for CACRQGTRYTGELFF.

The V call is TRBV5-6, the J call TRBJ2-1; maybe TRBD2 (5 bases). Germline loops: CDR1 SGHDT, CDR2 YYEEEE. V lost 4 bases, J lost 7 bases, and 12 bases lay in between. The CDR3 has 13 residues. Here the CDR3 reads CASSQLRGNEQFF. CDR3 nucleotide sequence: TGTGCCAGCAGCCAGCTGCGAGGGAATGAGCAGTTCTTC.

The rearrangement joins TRBV5-1 to TRBJ2-1; D call uncertain. CDR1 is SGHRS and CDR2 is YFSETQ in the germline V gene. The CDR3 extends over 12 amino acids. Trimming took 0 bases from V and 9 from J, leaving 7 bases between them. The CDR3 bases are TGCGCCAGCAGCTTGGAAGCTGCTGAGCAGTTCTTC. Its protein is CASSLEAAEQFF.

The chain links TRBV18 to TRBJ1-1; 7 bases line up with TRBD1. Germline CDR1 reads KGHSH; CDR2 reads LQKENI. Losses at the gene ends were 1 base for V and 0 bases for J; bases not matched to a gene: 11. CDR3 length: 18 residues. The chain's CDR3 is CASSPLVRQGDMNTEAFF. In DNA form, the CDR3 reads TGTGCCAGCTCACCACTCGTGAGACAGGGAGATATGAACACTGAAGCTTTCTTT.

Here the CDR3 reads CASSLKEGPYEQYF. CDR3 coding DNA: TGTGCCAGCAGCTTAAAGGAGGGTCCCTACGAGCAGTACTTC. V gene TRBV7-9 combines with J gene TRBJ2-7; tentatively, D is TRBD2 (6 bases). V was clipped by 2 bases and J by 2 bases, with 10 bases between them. The CDR3 length is 14 residues. Germline lookup yields CDR1 SEHNR and CDR2 FQNEAQ (reference sequence).

V is TRBV9 and J is TRBJ1-6; possible D gene TRBD1, 6 bases. Looked up from germline, CDR1 is SGDLS and CDR2 is YYNGEE. CDR3 length equals 15 residues. Trimming stripped 4 bases from V and 9 bases from J, with 17 bases between. Written as DNA, the CDR3 is TGTGCCAGCAGCCTCCGACAGGACGCGGGTTCACCCCTCCACTTT. Amino acid sequence: CASSLRQDAGSPLHF.